The sequence of this TCR beta chain was determined in a study of CD8 T cells in ankylosing spondylitis. The study's findings and limits: Ankylosing spondylitis blood appeared to be characterized by a TCR beta motif of roughly eight highly homologous variants.

This clonotype was observed a handful of times. Its antigen is not identified. TCRdb fed the 5' RACE reads into MiXCR, producing one record per CDR3 protein. Found here are fewer than 400,000 distinct CDR3 sequences, about a fifth of them singletons; the top ten hold about a sixth. The sequence derives from a male donor with ankylosing spondylitis. Sequenced sample: blood, either unsorted or a sorted T cell fraction (not recorded which).

CDR3 residues: CASSHQPSGQGNTDTQYF. The CDR3 bases are TGTGCCAGCAGCCACCAACCGTCCGGACAGGGGAACACAGATACGCAGTATTTT. The V and J genes are TRBV4-2 and TRBJ2-3; 9 bases agree with TRBD1. The CDR3 consists of 18 residues. After removal of 3 bases from V and 2 bases from J, the junction contained 12 bases not matched to a gene. Germline loops: CDR1 LGHNA, CDR2 YNFKEQ.